The 29 T cell receptor beta chains in this list originate from one sample, sequenced in a study of blood T cell repertoires in COVID-19. Data came from immunoSEQ multiplex PCR; TCRdb stores just in-frame clones and leaves some out. The table records a few hundred thousand clones, approximately 89% of them present only once. Source material: peripheral blood. These receptors were collected from a woman aged 40 to 49 who had recovered from COVID-19.

The chain links TRBV11-2 to TRBJ2-5, with 10 nucleotides matching TRBD2. The CDR3 loop spans 18 amino acids. Germline V gives CDR1 SGHAT, CDR2 FQNNGV. Trimming took 5 bases from V and 5 from J; bases not matched to a gene: 17. The chain's CDR3 is CASSPGTSGMSWYETQYF. The CDR3 DNA is TGTGCCAGCAGCCCCGGCACTAGCGGGATGAGCTGGTATGAGACCCAGTACTTC.

The DNA of the CDR3 is TGTGCCAGCACTCCCGGGACTAGCGACGAGCAGTACTTC. It codes for CASTPGTSDEQYF. The gene calls are TRBV28 and TRBJ2-7, with 10 bases lining up with TRBD2. Germline CDR1 and CDR2: MDHEN and SYDVKM. The CDR3 contains 13 residues. With V trimmed by 7 bases and J by 5 bases, 5 bases remained unmatched.

This sequence joins TRBV29-1 and TRBJ1-3; no clear D. The CDR3 consists of 13 residues. Per the germline V gene, CDR1 is SQVTM and CDR2 is ANQGSEA. The V end lost 6 bases, the J end lost 4 bases, and 13 bases lay between the germline ends. CDR3 in amino acids: CSVISNLGNTIYF. DNA for the CDR3: TGCAGCGTCATCAGTAATCTCGGAAACACCATATATTTT.

The chain links TRBV2 to TRBJ1-5; 7 nucleotides align to TRBD1. There are 17 residues in the CDR3. Trimming took 1 base from V and 0 from J; bases not matched to a gene: 6. Germline V gives CDR1 SNHLY, CDR2 FYNNEI. CDR3 DNA: TGTGCCAGCAGTGAAGAGACAGGGAGGATTAGCAATCAGCCCCAGCATTTT. Translated: CASSEETGRISNQPQHF.

The chain is built from TRBV5-6 and TRBJ1-2; the match to TRBD1 covers 11 bases. There are 16 residues in the CDR3. V lost 3 bases to trimming and J lost 6 bases; unmatched junction nucleotides: 10. Germline V gene lookup returns CDR1 SGHDT and CDR2 YYEEEE. The CDR3 sequence: CASSYTPGQGGNGYTF. In DNA, the CDR3 is TGTGCCAGCAGCTACACACCGGGACAGGGGGGGAATGGCTACACCTTC.

This chain joins TRBV2 and TRBJ2-1; perhaps TRBD2 as D (5 bases). Deletions cut 6 bases from V and 7 bases from J, with 19 bases between. CDR3 length: 15 amino acids. Germline CDR1 and CDR2: SNHLY and FYNNEI. CDR3 DNA sequence: TGTGCCAGCAGCCAATTTAGCGTCGGGTATAATGAGCAGTTCTTC. Translating gives CASSQFSVGYNEQFF.

This clone has only a few counts. The rearrangement uses TRBV6-5 and TRBJ1-2; 7 bases are a match to TRBD1. The V gene's germline CDR1 is MNHEY and CDR2 SVGAGI. The CDR3 totals 14 residues. Trimming removed 5 bases from V and 4 bases from J; junction bases left unmatched: 7. The CDR3 DNA sequence: TGTGCCAGCAGTCGTACAGGGGTGGGCTATGGCTACACCTTC. Translation: CASSRTGVGYGYTF.

The V and J genes are TRBV19 and TRBJ1-5; 12 bases are shared with TRBD1. V gave up 4 bases and J gave up 7 bases; unmatched junction bases: 5. The length of the CDR3 is 15 residues. Germline V gene lookup returns CDR1 LNHDA and CDR2 SQIVND (reference sequence). CDR3 DNA sequence: TGTGCCAGTAGTACCGGGACAGGGGGCGGGCAGCCCCAGCATTTT. Amino acid sequence: CASSTGTGGGQPQHF.

This rearrangement joins TRBV13 to TRBJ2-5; 15 nucleotides align to TRBD2. CDR1 is PRHDT and CDR2 is FYEKMQ in the germline V gene (reference sequence). CDR3 length equals 14 residues. Unmatched junction bases numbered 1, after V lost 4 bases and J lost 7 bases. CDR3 in DNA: TGTGCCAGCAGCTCGGGACTAGCGGGGGGGACCCAGTACTTC. Translation gives CASSSGLAGGTQYF. The full variable domain, with the rest looked up from reference TRBV13 and TRBJ2-5, is AAGVIQSPRHLIKEKRETATLKCYPIPRHDTVYWYQQGPGQDPQFLISFYEKMQSDKGSIPDRFSAQQFSDYHSELNMSSLELGDSALYFCASSSGLAGGTQYFGPGTRLLVL.

J is TRBJ2-1 and V is TRBV9, with 10 nucleotides matching TRBD2. The CDR3 contains 17 residues. V was pared by 7 bases and J by 10 bases, with 20 bases of the junction left unmatched. Looked up from germline, CDR1 is SGDLS and CDR2 is YYNGEE. CDR3 nucleotides: TGTGCCAGCGCCCCCGTTGCTTCAGCGGGGGGGAGAAGGGAGCAGTTCTTC. This encodes CASAPVASAGGRREQFF.

This clone was seen a single time. The chain combines TRBV7-9 with TRBJ2-7; 9 positions agree with TRBD1. The germline V gene has CDR1 SEHNR and CDR2 FQNEAQ (reference sequence). V lost 4 bases and J lost 7; bases outside the gene matches: 11. The CDR3 contains 15 residues. In DNA form, the CDR3 reads TGTGCCAGCAGCTCACACGGGACAGGGCTGGAAGAGCAGTACTTC. It is translated as CASSSHGTGLEEQYF.

The chain combines TRBV24-1 with TRBJ2-2; 7 bases line up with TRBD2. Germline CDR1 and CDR2: KGHDR and SFDVKD. J was trimmed by 0 bases and V by 12 bases; bases with no gene match: 3. The CDR3 totals 13 residues. The CDR3 loop is CAAGAANTGELFF. CDR3 in DNA: TGTGCCGCGGGAGCCGCGAACACCGGGGAGCTGTTTTTT.

The J gene is TRBJ1-6, the V gene TRBV7-2; 9 bases map to TRBD1. Germline CDR1 and CDR2: SGHTA and FQGNSA. The V gene end was trimmed by 1 base and the J gene end by 13 bases; junction bases not matched to a gene: 17. This CDR3 is 18 amino acids long. The CDR3 coding sequence is TGTGCCAGCAGCTTAGTGGGGGGGACAGGGCGTTTGGCTTTCCCCCTCCACTTT. Protein sequence: CASSLVGGTGRLAFPLHF. Looking up the rest from reference TRBV7-2 and TRBJ1-6 gives the full variable domain: GAGVSQSPSNKVTEKGKDVELRCDPISGHTALYWYRQSLGQGLEFLIYFQGNSAPDKSGLPSDRFSAERTGGSVSTLTIQRTQQEDSAVYLCASSLVGGTGRLAFPLHFGNGTRLTVT.

This rearrangement joins TRBV10-2 to TRBJ1-5; TRBD1 is a possible D gene (5 bases). Deletions cut 2 bases from V and 1 base from J, with 6 bases between. This CDR3 comprises 14 residues. CDR1 WSHSY and CDR2 SAAADI come from the germline V gene. CDR3 sequence: CASSERGSNQPQHF. The CDR3 DNA reads TGCGCCAGCAGTGAGCGGGGGAGCAATCAGCCCCAGCATTTT.

The V call is TRBV5-5, the J call TRBJ2-7; 7 bases are a match to TRBD1. The CDR3 length is 14 residues. Germline trimming cut 0 bases from V and 1 base from J; bases unmatched to any gene: 1. The germline V gene encodes CDR1 SGHKS and CDR2 YYEKEE (reference sequence). For the CDR3, the DNA is TGTGCCAGCAGCTTGGGGGACAGTTCCTACGAGCAGTACGTC. Its protein product is CASSLGDSSYEQYV.

The chain combines TRBV7-2 with TRBJ2-1, with 10 bases that match TRBD2. This CDR3 is built from 18 residues. V lost 2 bases and J lost 1; bases outside the gene matches: 8. From germline, CDR1 is SGHTA and CDR2 FQGNSA. The CDR3 loop is CASSLHGTSDVSYNEQFF. As DNA, the CDR3 is TGTGCCAGCAGCTTACATGGGACTAGCGACGTTTCCTACAATGAGCAGTTCTTC.

The chain uses TRBV3-1 (or the pseudogene TRBV3-2) and TRBJ1-2, with D maybe TRBD1 (5 bases). The CDR3 spans 14 residues. In germline, CDR1 is LGHDT, CDR2 YNNKEL (reference sequence). The germline V and J ends were trimmed by 2 bases and 8 bases, with 15 bases remaining between them. The CDR3 loop reads CASSQTGGGGGYTF. CDR3 nucleotides: TGTGCCAGCAGCCAAACAGGCGGGGGAGGCGGCTACACCTTC.

The genes are TRBV19 and TRBJ2-4, with D perhaps TRBD2 (6 bases). The CDR3 extends over 16 amino acids. V shed 7 bases and J shed 5 bases, with 21 bases lying between them. The germline CDR1 and CDR2 sequences are LNHDA and SQIVND (reference sequence). CDR3 sequence: CASTSSAGRPQNIQYF. CDR3 nucleotides: TGTGCCAGTACCTCCTCCGCGGGACGCCCCCAAAACATTCAGTACTTC.

This clone was picked up a small number of times. The chain joins TRBV19 to TRBJ2-3; 9 bases agree with TRBD2. CDR1 and CDR2 from the germline V gene are LNHDA and SQIVND (reference sequence). The V and J ends lost 10 bases and 4 bases, in that order; junction bases with no gene match: 9. This CDR3 contains 14 residues. This CDR3 reads CATISGSGADTQYF. For the CDR3, the DNA is TGTGCCACGATTAGCGGGAGTGGCGCAGATACGCAGTATTTT.

The gene calls are TRBV5-4 and TRBJ2-7; D may be TRBD1 (5 bases). The CDR3 sequence is 12 residues long. The germline gives CDR1 SGHNT, CDR2 YYREEE (reference sequence). V shed 2 bases and J shed 9 bases, with 12 bases lying between them. CDR3 residues: CASSFMLGAQYF. The CDR3, as DNA: TGTGCCAGCAGCTTCATGTTAGGGGCGCAGTACTTC.

V is TRBV2 and J is TRBJ1-1, with D possibly matching TRBD1 (5 bases). From germline, CDR1 is SNHLY and CDR2 FYNNEI. The ends were cut back, 9 bases at V and 0 bases at J, with 5 bases in the middle. The CDR3 sequence is 11 residues long. The CDR3 is CARQVNTEAFF. The DNA of the CDR3 is TGTGCCAGACAGGTGAACACTGAAGCTTTCTTT.

This chain links TRBV27 with TRBJ2-3; 10 bases are a match to TRBD1. Germline-derived CDR1 and CDR2 are MNHEY and SMNVEV (reference sequence). CDR3 length: 14 amino acids. The J segment lost 2 bases and the V segment lost 7 bases, leaving 3 bases of the junction unmatched. The CDR3 is CASTGTGVTDTQYF. The CDR3 nucleotides read TGTGCCAGCACTGGGACAGGGGTCACAGATACGCAGTATTTT.

This clone has only one observation. The chain uses TRBV5-5 and TRBJ1-1; D is unclear. There are 13 residues in the CDR3. Per germline, CDR1 SGHKS and CDR2 YYEKEE (reference sequence). Trimming shortened V by 4 bases and J by 5 bases, and 12 bases separated the two germline ends. CDR3: CASSPPRATEAFF. CDR3 in DNA: TGTGCCAGCAGCCCCCCACGCGCGACTGAAGCTTTCTTT.

The rearrangement links TRBV2 to TRBJ2-5, with D maybe TRBD1 (6 bases). Germline-derived CDR1 and CDR2 are SNHLY and FYNNEI. The V end lost 10 bases, the J end lost 7 bases, and 40 bases lay between the germline ends. The CDR3 sequence is 20 residues long. The CDR3 loop is CATPDEPTGRENSKSRTQYF. The DNA for the CDR3 is TGTGCCACCCCCGACGAACCGACAGGACGGGAAAATTCCAAGAGCCGGACCCAGTACTTC.

The chain is built from TRBV11-2 and TRBJ1-2; TRBD1 aligns across 12 bases. This CDR3 spans 17 amino acids. With V trimmed by 4 bases and J by 1 base, 7 bases remained unmatched. Germline CDR1 reads SGHAT; CDR2 reads FQNNGV. This CDR3 reads CASSSLRDRGLNYGYTF. The CDR3 DNA follows: TGTGCCAGCAGCTCCTTACGGGACAGGGGGCTTAACTATGGCTACACCTTC.

The chain joins TRBV11-2 to TRBJ1-2; the match to TRBD1 covers 9 bases. With V trimmed by 0 bases and J by 0 bases, 8 bases remained unmatched. The CDR3 runs 18 residues. CDR1 is SGHAT, CDR2 FQNNGV, per germline. The CDR3 protein is CASSLDRKTGGPNYGYTF. The DNA of the CDR3 is TGTGCCAGCAGCTTAGATCGGAAGACAGGGGGGCCTAACTATGGCTACACCTTC.

The chain joins TRBV18 to TRBJ2-3, with a possible D match to TRBD2 (6 bases). The CDR3 runs to 12 residues. Germline V gene data show CDR1 as KGHSH and CDR2 as LQKENI. Trimming took 3 bases from V and 6 from J, leaving 7 bases between them. The CDR3 bases are TGTGCCAGCTCACCCCGGGAGGATACGCAGTATTTT. Its translation is CASSPREDTQYF.

The CDR3 nucleotides read TGTGCCAGCAGCAAATGGCCGGGACAGGGGACAACCGGGGAGCTGTTTTTT. Protein: CASSKWPGQGTTGELFF. V gene TRBV7-9 combines with J gene TRBJ2-2; TRBD1 matches 10 bases. CDR1 and CDR2 (germline): SEHNR, FQNEAQ (reference sequence). The CDR3 covers 17 residues. V lost 5 bases to trimming and J lost 5 bases; unmatched junction nucleotides: 11.

This clone was seen a few times. The chain has TRBV6-5 and TRBJ2-7; 14 positions match TRBD2. The V and J ends lost 3 bases and 2 bases, in that order; junction bases with no gene match: 3. CDR3 size: 16 residues. Germline loops: CDR1 MNHEY, CDR2 SVGAGI. CDR3: CASSYLGLAGAYEQYV. DNA for the CDR3: TGTGCCAGCAGTTATTTGGGACTAGCGGGAGCCTACGAGCAGTACGTC.